Listed below are T cell receptor beta chains from one sample, sequenced in a study of cytomegalovirus exposure and HLA in healthy donors. Assay used: immunoSEQ multiplex PCR; TCRdb lists only in-frame clones, some missing. The repertoire consists of 60,000 to 90,000 clones, with 60% to 70% occurring once and the leading ten covering 6% to 9.5%. Sequencing was carried out using PBMCs. The origin of the receptors is a man aged 35-49 years in good health and CMV-seropositive. Both conserved end residues are part of each CDR3. Each record gives: J gene, D gene, clone size, V gene, CDR3 protein, CDR3 DNA. A D gene is named only where the DNA matches it firmly. A row's size may be missing; if present it is once, few, many or a size class.

J: TRBJ2-7
D: .
size: few
V: TRBV5-1
CDR3: CASSLIPGQGYEQYF
DNA: TGCGCCAGCAGCTTGATCCCGGGCCAGGGCTACGAGCAGTACTTC

J: TRBJ2-3
D: TRBD2
size: .
V: TRBV9
CDR3: CASSAGTSGGRKTSTDTQYF
DNA: TGTGCCAGCAGCGCGGGGACTAGCGGGGGGAGGAAAACTAGCACAGATACGCAGTATTTT

J: TRBJ2-2
D: TRBD1
size: .
V: TRBV7-3
CDR3: CASTTGTGGTGELFF
DNA: TGTGCCAGCACTACCGGGACAGGGGGCACCGGGGAGCTGTTTTTT

J: TRBJ1-1
D: TRBD1
size: .
V: TRBV29-1
CDR3: CSVVTGQLNTEAFF
DNA: TGCAGCGTTGTCACGGGACAGCTGAACACTGAAGCTTTCTTT

J: TRBJ2-1
D: TRBD1
size: few
V: TRBV7-3
CDR3: CASGRGRGQTEQFF
DNA: TGTGCCAGCGGACGAGGCCGGGGACAGACTGAGCAGTTCTTC

J: TRBJ1-4
D: .
size: .
V: TRBV10-3
CDR3: CAISAGGGGEKLFF
DNA: TGTGCCATCAGTGCCGGGGGGGGTGGTGAAAAACTGTTTTTT

J: TRBJ2-3
D: TRBD2
size: .
V: TRBV6-6
CDR3: CASSLERGGLAILW
DNA: TGTGCCAGCAGTTTGGAGCGGGGGGGCCTCGCTATCCTGTGG

J: TRBJ1-1
D: TRBD1
size: .
V: TRBV7-9
CDR3: CASSFGDRTAFF
DNA: TGTGCCAGCAGCTTCGGGGACAGGACAGCTTTCTTT

J: TRBJ2-7
D: .
size: .
V: TRBV27
CDR3: CASSPSLTYEQYF
DNA: TGTGCCAGCAGTCCAAGCTTAACCTACGAGCAGTACTTC

J: TRBJ2-3
D: .
size: few
V: TRBV7-2
CDR3: CASSFGQAGIDTQYF
DNA: TGTGCCAGCAGCTTCGGACAGGCGGGGATCGATACGCAGTATTTT

J: TRBJ2-7
D: TRBD1
size: few
V: TRBV10-3
CDR3: CAISDLGTGAYEQYF
DNA: TGTGCCATCAGTGATTTGGGGACAGGTGCCTACGAGCAGTACTTC

J: TRBJ1-5
D: .
size: few
V: TRBV5-8
CDR3: CASSLARNQPQHF
DNA: TGTGCCAGCAGCTTGGCGCGGAATCAGCCCCAGCATTTT

J: TRBJ1-1
D: .
size: .
V: TRBV11-2
CDR3: CASSLVLANTEAFF
DNA: TGTGCCAGCAGCTTAGTCTTGGCGAACACTGAAGCTTTCTTT

J: TRBJ1-2
D: TRBD1
size: .
V: TRBV5-4
CDR3: CASRHGGQGAYYGYTF
DNA: TGTGCCAGCAGGCATGGTGGACAGGGGGCATACTATGGCTACACCTTC

J: TRBJ2-2
D: .
size: once
V: TRBV5-1
CDR3: CASSEHSVTGELFF
DNA: TGCGCCAGCAGCGAACACAGTGTGACCGGGGAGCTGTTTTTT

J: TRBJ2-5
D: .
size: .
V: TRBV27
CDR3: CASSLESQETQYF
DNA: TGTGCCAGCAGTTTAGAGAGTCAAGAGACCCAGTACTTC

J: TRBJ1-5
D: TRBD1
size: .
V: TRBV19
CDR3: CASTMGRGDRQPQHF
DNA: TGTGCCAGTACAATGGGCAGGGGGGATCGTCAGCCCCAGCATTTT

J: TRBJ1-1
D: .
size: many
V: TRBV4-2
CDR3: CASSQGQLNTEAFF
DNA: TGTGCCAGCAGCCAAGGGCAGTTGAACACTGAAGCTTTCTTT

J: TRBJ1-6
D: TRBD1
size: .
V: TRBV4-1
CDR3: CASSQDRGQGVGPLHF
DNA: TGCGCCAGCAGCCAAGATAGGGGACAGGGGGTGGGACCCCTCCACTTT

J: TRBJ1-2
D: .
size: .
V: TRBV5-6
CDR3: CASSSYYSVHGYTF
DNA: TGTGCCAGCAGCTCGTACTACTCAGTCCATGGCTACACCTTC

J: TRBJ2-2
D: TRBD2
size: .
V: TRBV30
CDR3: CAWTGGGFVGELFF
DNA: TGTGCCTGGACCGGCGGGGGATTTGTCGGGGAGCTGTTTTTT

J: TRBJ2-2
D: .
size: .
V: TRBV6-6
CDR3: CASRPGQDTGELFF
DNA: TGTGCCAGCAGGCCGGGACAAGACACCGGGGAGCTGTTTTTT

J: TRBJ2-1
D: TRBD2
size: .
V: TRBV7-8
CDR3: CASSTAGTRLNNEQFF
DNA: TGTGCCAGCAGTACGGCCGGGACTAGACTAAACAATGAGCAGTTCTTC

J: TRBJ1-4
D: TRBD1
size: few
V: TRBV4-2
CDR3: CASSGTGESEKLFF
DNA: TGTGCCAGCAGCGGGACAGGGGAGAGTGAAAAACTGTTTTTT

J: TRBJ1-4
D: .
size: few
V: TRBV5-1
CDR3: CASSLDGPSEKLFF
DNA: TGCGCCAGCAGCTTGGACGGTCCGTCCGAAAAACTGTTTTTT

J: TRBJ2-3
D: .
size: .
V: TRBV28
CDR3: CASSLWGRGTDTQYF
DNA: TGTGCCAGCAGTTTATGGGGGAGAGGCACAGATACGCAGTATTTT

J: TRBJ1-6
D: TRBD1
size: .
V: TRBV5-1
CDR3: CASSRGQDNSPLHF
DNA: TGCGCCAGCAGCCGAGGACAGGATAATTCACCCCTCCACTTT

J: TRBJ2-2
D: TRBD1
size: .
V: TRBV5-1
CDR3: CASSGRTGETGELFF
DNA: TGCGCCAGCAGCGGCCGGACAGGGGAGACCGGGGAGCTGTTTTTT

J: TRBJ2-5
D: .
size: .
V: TRBV12-5
CDR3: CASGLHSIQETQYF
DNA: TGTGCTAGTGGTTTACACAGTATACAAGAGACCCAGTACTTC

J: TRBJ2-7
D: .
size: .
V: TRBV28
CDR3: CASSSPIYEQYF
DNA: TGTGCCAGCAGTTCCCCTATTTACGAGCAGTACTTC

J: TRBJ1-1
D: .
size: few
V: TRBV7-6
CDR3: CASSLRTDVNTEAFF
DNA: TGTGCCAGCAGCCTCAGGACAGATGTGAACACTGAAGCTTTCTTT

J: TRBJ1-5
D: .
size: once
V: TRBV5-1
CDR3: CASSAGVGNQPQHF
DNA: TGCGCCAGCAGCGCAGGGGTGGGCAATCAGCCCCAGCATTTT

J: TRBJ1-5
D: TRBD1
size: .
V: TRBV6-5
CDR3: CASSLRTGNQPQHF
DNA: TGTGCCAGCAGTCTCCGGACAGGGAATCAGCCCCAGCATTTT

J: TRBJ1-1
D: TRBD1
size: few
V: TRBV7-8
CDR3: CASSLGQMNTEAFF
DNA: TGTGCCAGCAGCTTGGGACAGATGAACACTGAAGCTTTCTTT

J: TRBJ1-4
D: TRBD1
size: few
V: TRBV6-5
CDR3: CASSYSGQGTEKLFF
DNA: TGTGCCAGCAGTTACTCAGGACAGGGTACTGAAAAACTGTTTTTT

J: TRBJ1-5
D: .
size: .
V: TRBV28
CDR3: CASSRKSGVSNQPQHF
DNA: TGTGCCAGCAGTCGAAAATCAGGGGTTAGCAATCAGCCCCAGCATTTT

J: TRBJ1-1
D: TRBD1
size: once
V: TRBV5-1
CDR3: CASSLRGQGGMNTEAFF
DNA: TGCGCCAGCAGCTTGAGGGGGCAGGGTGGTATGAACACTGAAGCTTTCTTT